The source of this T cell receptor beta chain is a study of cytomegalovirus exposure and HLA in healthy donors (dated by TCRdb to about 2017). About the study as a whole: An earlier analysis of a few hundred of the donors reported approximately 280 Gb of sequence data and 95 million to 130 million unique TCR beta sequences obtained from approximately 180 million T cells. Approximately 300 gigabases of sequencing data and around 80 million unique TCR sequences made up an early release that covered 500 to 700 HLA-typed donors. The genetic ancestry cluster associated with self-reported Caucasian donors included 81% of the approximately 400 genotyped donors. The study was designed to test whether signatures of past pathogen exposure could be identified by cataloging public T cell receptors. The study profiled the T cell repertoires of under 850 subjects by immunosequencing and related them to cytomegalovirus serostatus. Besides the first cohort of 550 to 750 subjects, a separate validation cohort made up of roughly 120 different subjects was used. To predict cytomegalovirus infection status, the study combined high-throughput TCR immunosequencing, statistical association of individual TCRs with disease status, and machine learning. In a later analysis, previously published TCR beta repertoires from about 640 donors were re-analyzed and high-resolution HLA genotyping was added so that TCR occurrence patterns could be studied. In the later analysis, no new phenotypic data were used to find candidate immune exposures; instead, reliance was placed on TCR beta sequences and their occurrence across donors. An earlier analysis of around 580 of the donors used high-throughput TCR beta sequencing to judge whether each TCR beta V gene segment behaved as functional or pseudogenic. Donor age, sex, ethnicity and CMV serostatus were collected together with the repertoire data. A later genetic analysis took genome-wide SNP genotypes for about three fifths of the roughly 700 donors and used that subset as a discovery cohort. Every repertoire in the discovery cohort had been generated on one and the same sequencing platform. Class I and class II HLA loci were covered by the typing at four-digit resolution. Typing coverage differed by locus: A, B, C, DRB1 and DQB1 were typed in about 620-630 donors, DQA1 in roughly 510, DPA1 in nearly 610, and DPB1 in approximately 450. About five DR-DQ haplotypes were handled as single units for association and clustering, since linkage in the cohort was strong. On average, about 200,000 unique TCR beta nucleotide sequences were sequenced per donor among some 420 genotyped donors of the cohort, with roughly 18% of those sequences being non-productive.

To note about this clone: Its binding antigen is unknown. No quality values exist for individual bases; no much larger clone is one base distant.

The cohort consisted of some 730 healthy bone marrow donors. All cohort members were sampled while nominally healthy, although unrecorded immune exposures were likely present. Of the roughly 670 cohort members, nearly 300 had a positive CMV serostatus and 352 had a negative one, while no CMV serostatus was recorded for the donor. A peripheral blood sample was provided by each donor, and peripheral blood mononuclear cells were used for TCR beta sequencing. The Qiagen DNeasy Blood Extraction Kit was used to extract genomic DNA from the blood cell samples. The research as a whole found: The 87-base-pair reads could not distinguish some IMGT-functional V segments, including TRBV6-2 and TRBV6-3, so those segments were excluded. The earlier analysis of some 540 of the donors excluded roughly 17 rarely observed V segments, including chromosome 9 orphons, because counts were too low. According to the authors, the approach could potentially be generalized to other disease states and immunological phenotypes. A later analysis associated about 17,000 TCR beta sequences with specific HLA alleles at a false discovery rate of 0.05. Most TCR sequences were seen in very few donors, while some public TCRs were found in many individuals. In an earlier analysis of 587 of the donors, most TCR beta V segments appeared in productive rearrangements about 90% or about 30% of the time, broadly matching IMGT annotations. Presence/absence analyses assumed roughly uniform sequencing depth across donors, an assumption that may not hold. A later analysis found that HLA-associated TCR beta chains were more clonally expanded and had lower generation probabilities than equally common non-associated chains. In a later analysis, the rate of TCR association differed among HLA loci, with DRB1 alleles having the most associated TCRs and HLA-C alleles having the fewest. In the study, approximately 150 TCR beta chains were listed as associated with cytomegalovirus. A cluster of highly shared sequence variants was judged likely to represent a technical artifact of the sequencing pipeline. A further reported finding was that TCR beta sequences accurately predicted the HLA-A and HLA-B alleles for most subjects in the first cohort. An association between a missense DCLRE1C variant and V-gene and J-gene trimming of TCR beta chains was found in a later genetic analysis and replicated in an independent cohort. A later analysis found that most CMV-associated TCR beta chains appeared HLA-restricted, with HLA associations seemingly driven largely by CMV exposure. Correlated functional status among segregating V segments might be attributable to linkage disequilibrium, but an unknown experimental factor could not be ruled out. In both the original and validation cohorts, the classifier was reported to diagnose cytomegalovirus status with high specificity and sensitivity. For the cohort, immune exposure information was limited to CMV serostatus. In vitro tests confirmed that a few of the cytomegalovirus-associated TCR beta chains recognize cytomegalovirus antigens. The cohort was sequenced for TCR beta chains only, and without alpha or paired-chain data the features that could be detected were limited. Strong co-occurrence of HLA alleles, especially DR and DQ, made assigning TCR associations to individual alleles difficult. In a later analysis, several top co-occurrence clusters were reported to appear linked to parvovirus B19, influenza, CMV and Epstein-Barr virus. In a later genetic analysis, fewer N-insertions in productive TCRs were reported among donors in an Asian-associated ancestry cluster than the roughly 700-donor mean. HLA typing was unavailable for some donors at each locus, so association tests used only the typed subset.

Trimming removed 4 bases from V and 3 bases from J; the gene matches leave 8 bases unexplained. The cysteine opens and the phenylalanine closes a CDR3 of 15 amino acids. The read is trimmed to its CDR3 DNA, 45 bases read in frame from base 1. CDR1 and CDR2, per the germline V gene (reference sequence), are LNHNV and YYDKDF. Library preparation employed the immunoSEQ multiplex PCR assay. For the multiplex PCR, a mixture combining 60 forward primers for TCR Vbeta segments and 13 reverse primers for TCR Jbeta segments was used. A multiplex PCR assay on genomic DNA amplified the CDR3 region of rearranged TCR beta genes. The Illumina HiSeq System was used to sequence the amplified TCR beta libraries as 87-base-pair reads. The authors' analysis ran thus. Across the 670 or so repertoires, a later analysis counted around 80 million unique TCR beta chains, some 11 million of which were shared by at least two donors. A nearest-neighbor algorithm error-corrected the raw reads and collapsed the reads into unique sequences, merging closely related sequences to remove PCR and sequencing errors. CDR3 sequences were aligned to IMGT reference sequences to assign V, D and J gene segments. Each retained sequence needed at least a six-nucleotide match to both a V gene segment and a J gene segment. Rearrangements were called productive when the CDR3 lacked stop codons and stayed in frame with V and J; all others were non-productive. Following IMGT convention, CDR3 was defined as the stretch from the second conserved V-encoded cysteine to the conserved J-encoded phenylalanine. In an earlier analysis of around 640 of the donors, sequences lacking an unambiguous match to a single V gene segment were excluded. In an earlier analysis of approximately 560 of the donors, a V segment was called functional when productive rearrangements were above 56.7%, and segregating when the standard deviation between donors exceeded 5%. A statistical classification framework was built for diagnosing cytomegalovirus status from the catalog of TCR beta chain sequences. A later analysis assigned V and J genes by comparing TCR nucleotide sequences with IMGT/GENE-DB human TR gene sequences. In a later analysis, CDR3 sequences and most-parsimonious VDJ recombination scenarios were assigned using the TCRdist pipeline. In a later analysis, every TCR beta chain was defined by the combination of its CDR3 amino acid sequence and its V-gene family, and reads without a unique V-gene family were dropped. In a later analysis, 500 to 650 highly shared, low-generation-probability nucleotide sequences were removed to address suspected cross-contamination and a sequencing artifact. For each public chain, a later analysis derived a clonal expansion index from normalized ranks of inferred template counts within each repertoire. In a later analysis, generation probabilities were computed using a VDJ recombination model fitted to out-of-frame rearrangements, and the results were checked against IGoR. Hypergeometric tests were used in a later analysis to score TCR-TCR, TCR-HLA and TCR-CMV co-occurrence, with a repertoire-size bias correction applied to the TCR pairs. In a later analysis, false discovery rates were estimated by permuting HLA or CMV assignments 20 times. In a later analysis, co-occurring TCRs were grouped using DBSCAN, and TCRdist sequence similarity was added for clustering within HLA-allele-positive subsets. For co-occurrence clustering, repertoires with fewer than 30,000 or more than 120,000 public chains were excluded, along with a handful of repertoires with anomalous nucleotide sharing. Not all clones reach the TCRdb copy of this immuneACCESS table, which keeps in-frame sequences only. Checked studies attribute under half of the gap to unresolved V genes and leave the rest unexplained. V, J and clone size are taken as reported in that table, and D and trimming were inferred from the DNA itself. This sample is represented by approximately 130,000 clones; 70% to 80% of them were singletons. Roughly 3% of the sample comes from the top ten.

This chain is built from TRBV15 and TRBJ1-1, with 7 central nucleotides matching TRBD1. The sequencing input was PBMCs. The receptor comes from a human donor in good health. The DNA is TGTGCCACCAGCAAGGATACAGACAGGGACACTGAAGCTTTCTTT. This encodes CATSKDTDRDTEAFF.